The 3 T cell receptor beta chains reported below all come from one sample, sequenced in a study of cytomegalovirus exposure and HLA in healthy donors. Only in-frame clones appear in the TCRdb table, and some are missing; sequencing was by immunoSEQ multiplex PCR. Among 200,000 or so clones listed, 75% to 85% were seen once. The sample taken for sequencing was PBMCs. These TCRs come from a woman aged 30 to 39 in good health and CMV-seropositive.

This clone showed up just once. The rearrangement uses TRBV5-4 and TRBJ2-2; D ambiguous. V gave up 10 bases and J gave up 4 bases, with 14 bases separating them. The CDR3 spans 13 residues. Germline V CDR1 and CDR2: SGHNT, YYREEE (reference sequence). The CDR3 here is CADTDPSTGELFF. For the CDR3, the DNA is TGTGCCGACACCGATCCTTCCACCGGGGAGCTGTTTTTT.

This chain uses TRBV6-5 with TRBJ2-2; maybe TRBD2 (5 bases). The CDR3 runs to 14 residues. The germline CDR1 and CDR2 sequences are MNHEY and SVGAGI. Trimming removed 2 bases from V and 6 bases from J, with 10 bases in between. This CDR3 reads CASSYARRAGELFF. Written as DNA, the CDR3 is TGTGCCAGCAGTTACGCGAGGCGGGCCGGGGAGCTGTTTTTT.

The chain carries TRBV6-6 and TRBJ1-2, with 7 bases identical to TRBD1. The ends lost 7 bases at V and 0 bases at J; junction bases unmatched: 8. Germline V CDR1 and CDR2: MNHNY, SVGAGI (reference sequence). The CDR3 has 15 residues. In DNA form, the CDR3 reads TGTGCCAGCACCGCCGGGACAGATGCTAACTATGGCTACACCTTC. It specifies CASTAGTDANYGYTF.